The 25 T cell receptor beta chains presented below share a single source sample, sequenced in a study of T cells after yellow fever vaccination. TCRdb redid the calling of the 5' RACE reads with MiXCR, one entry per CDR3 protein. Of about 220,000 distinct CDR3 sequences listed, about 3% are singletons. Sample: CD4+ T cells sorted from PBMCs, taken 10 days after the yellow fever booster vaccination. The receptors originated from a young man who received the YFV17D yellow fever vaccine.

In this sample, this clonotype turned up a few times. The chain links TRBV9 to TRBJ2-5; no clear D. The CDR3 consists of 15 residues. The ends were cut back, 7 bases at V and 0 bases at J, with 16 bases in the middle. CDR1 and CDR2 from the germline V gene are SGDLS and YYNGEE. CDR3 DNA sequence: TGTGCCAGCGGCCAAGGCTTCGGGTACCAAGAGACCCAGTACTTC. Residues: CASGQGFGYQETQYF.

This clonotype was found a few times. The junction shows a germline mismatch at one end, possibly a read error. This chain joins TRBV12-3 or TRBV12-4 and TRBJ2-3, with TRBD2 matching 7 bases. The CDR3 runs to 16 residues. CDR3: CASNLDQAGSTDTQYF. In DNA, the CDR3 is TGTGCCAGCAATTTAGACCAAGCGGGAAGCACAGATACGCAGTATTTT.

In this sample, this clonotype turned up many times. The chain employs TRBV7-9 and TRBJ1-2; D gene unclear. Germline-derived CDR1 and CDR2 are SEHNR and FQNEAQ (reference sequence). This CDR3 is 13 amino acids long. V shed 1 base and J shed 4 bases, with 7 bases lying between them. The CDR3 DNA follows: TGTGCCAGCAGCTTAGGTCTGGTCTATGGCTACACCTTC. Translated, it gives CASSLGLVYGYTF.

This clonotype turned up a few times. The rearrangement uses TRBV20-1 and TRBJ2-5; 8 positions agree with TRBD2. Trimming took 3 bases from V and 5 from J; bases not matched to a gene: 2. The length of the CDR3 is 12 residues. CDR1 and CDR2 (germline): DFQATT, SNEGSKA (reference sequence). Here the CDR3 reads CSASGGGETQYF. For the CDR3, the DNA is TGCAGTGCTAGTGGCGGGGGGGAGACCCAGTACTTC.

The chain joins TRBV12-3 or TRBV12-4 to TRBJ1-2; 7 bases agree with TRBD1. This CDR3 spans 14 amino acids. With 7 bases clipped from V and 7 bases from J, the junction kept 12 bases outside the gene matches. The CDR3 sequence: CASILRGSGGGYTF. In nucleotides, the CDR3 is TGTGCCAGCATCCTGCGTGGCTCAGGGGGTGGCTACACCTTC.

This clonotype was counted at least ten times. The V call is TRBV7-3, the J call TRBJ2-1; D not resolved. V lost 3 bases and J lost 4, with 7 bases in between. Germline lookup yields CDR1 SGHTA and CDR2 FQGTGA. The CDR3 is 13 amino acids. The CDR3 protein is CASSFKGYNEQFF. In nucleotides, the CDR3 is TGTGCCAGCAGCTTTAAGGGTTACAATGAGCAGTTCTTC.

This clonotype was recorded many times. DNA of the CDR3: TGTGCCAGCAGCTTAGGGACAGGGATGTACAATGAGCAGTTCTTC. Protein product: CASSLGTGMYNEQFF. The chain links TRBV7-2 to TRBJ2-1, with TRBD1 matching 8 bases. After removal of 1 base from V and 4 bases from J, the junction contained 3 bases not matched to a gene. This CDR3 has 15 amino acids. Germline-derived CDR1 and CDR2 are SGHTA and FQGNSA.

This clonotype occurred many times. The rearrangement links TRBV7-9 to TRBJ1-5, with D hard to call. This CDR3 comprises 17 residues. The ends were cut back, 2 bases at V and 0 bases at J, with 14 bases in the middle. CDR1 and CDR2 from the germline V gene are SEHNR and FQNEAQ (reference sequence). The CDR3 bases are TGTGCCAGCAGCTTAACCCTGGGGTTTAATAGCAATCAGCCCCAGCATTTT. This sequence encodes CASSLTLGFNSNQPQHF.

The table lists this clonotype with a few counts. This chain connects TRBV6-2 or TRBV6-3 to TRBJ2-1; 7 nucleotides agree with TRBD1. Germline V gene lookup returns CDR1 MNHEY and CDR2 SVGEGT. Germline trimming cut 6 bases from V and 10 bases from J; bases unmatched to any gene: 3. The CDR3 is made up of 11 amino acids. The CDR3 DNA sequence: TGTGCCAGCAGCATCAGGGGGGAGCAGTTCTTC. Its protein is CASSIRGEQFF.

This clonotype has a count of ten or more. The CDR3 nucleotides are TGTGCCAGCAGCCTTGGACTAGGAGGCGAGACCCAGTACTTC. It encodes CASSLGLGGETQYF. This chain uses TRBV7-9 with TRBJ2-5, with 7 bases fitting TRBD2. Germline CDR1 is SEHNR and CDR2 is FQNEAQ (reference sequence). The V and J ends lost 5 bases and 5 bases, in that order; junction bases with no gene match: 8. CDR3 length equals 14 residues.

This clonotype was counted ten times or more. The chain links TRBV5-1 to TRBJ2-5, with D perhaps matching TRBD2 (7 bases). The germline CDR1 and CDR2 sequences are SGHRS and YFSETQ. The CDR3 sequence is 16 residues long. Trimming removed 0 bases from V and 1 base from J, with 13 bases in between. CDR3 protein: CASSLAEGGIQETQYF. In DNA form, the CDR3 reads TGCGCCAGCAGCTTGGCCGAGGGGGGGATCCAAGAGACCCAGTACTTC.

This chain connects TRBV10-3 to TRBJ2-5; 8 bases map to TRBD1. The CDR3 is 15 amino acids. Germline trimming cut 9 bases from V and 5 bases from J; bases unmatched to any gene: 14. Germline V gene lookup returns CDR1 ENHRY and CDR2 SYGVKD. CDR3 sequence: CAMKPGQASGETQYF. The CDR3 DNA is TGTGCCATGAAACCGGGACAGGCCTCGGGTGAGACCCAGTACTTC.

This clonotype was counted a few times. CDR3: CASSFVTSPQYF. For the CDR3, the DNA is TGTGCCAGCAGTTTCGTGACTTCTCCACAGTACTTC. This chain connects TRBV12-3 or TRBV12-4 to TRBJ2-7; D is undetermined. The V end was cut by 3 bases, the J end by 10 bases, with 13 bases between. CDR3 length: 12 amino acids.

The chain employs TRBV19 and TRBJ2-2; possible D gene TRBD1, 5 bases. The V end lost 6 bases, the J end lost 3 bases, and 14 bases lay between the germline ends. The CDR3 length is 15 residues. Germline V gives CDR1 LNHDA, CDR2 SQIVND (reference sequence). The CDR3 here is CASRLQVPHTGELFF. CDR3 DNA sequence: TGTGCCAGTAGACTACAGGTGCCCCACACCGGGGAGCTGTTTTTT.

This clonotype was found a few times. The chain is built from TRBV9 and TRBJ1-5, with TRBD1 as a possible D gene (6 bases). The germline V gene has CDR1 SGDLS and CDR2 YYNGEE. The V end was cut by 0 bases, the J end by 7 bases, with 14 bases between. The CDR3 has 15 amino acids. The CDR3: CASSVGGGQDQPQHF. Here the CDR3 DNA reads TGTGCCAGCAGCGTAGGGGGGGGGCAGGACCAGCCCCAGCATTTT.

The chain carries TRBV24-1 and TRBJ1-1; D may be TRBD1 (5 bases). Trimming removed 7 bases from V and 3 bases from J, with 14 bases in between. Germline V gene lookup returns CDR1 KGHDR and CDR2 SFDVKD. CDR3 length equals 14 residues. CDR3 amino acids: CATRAGSTDTEAFF. CDR3 bases: TGTGCCACCAGAGCAGGGTCTACGGACACTGAAGCTTTCTTT.

There are a few counts of this clonotype. This chain joins TRBV4-1 and TRBJ2-1; D is undetermined. Looked up from germline, CDR1 is MGHRA and CDR2 is YSYEKL. Trimming removed 2 bases at V and 3 bases at J, with 5 bases between. The CDR3 runs to 13 residues. CDR3 sequence: CASSQNLYNEQFF. CDR3 sequence (DNA): TGCGCCAGCAGCCAAAATCTCTACAATGAGCAGTTCTTC.

This chain links TRBV11-2 with TRBJ2-5; 9 positions match TRBD2. The V and J ends lost 5 bases and 2 bases, in that order; junction bases with no gene match: 9. In germline, CDR1 is SGHAT, CDR2 FQNNGV. The CDR3 runs 16 residues. The CDR3 here is CASSPQLAGKQETQYF. The CDR3 DNA is TGTGCCAGCAGCCCACAACTAGCGGGCAAACAAGAGACCCAGTACTTC.

The CDR3 DNA sequence: TGTGCCAGCAGCTTCGCTGTGGGTAATTCACCCCTCCACTTT. Translating it yields CASSFAVGNSPLHF. This chain connects TRBV7-9 to TRBJ1-6, with D unresolved. From germline, CDR1 is SEHNR and CDR2 FQNEAQ (reference sequence). V was pared by 3 bases and J by 6 bases, with 9 bases between. The CDR3 is made up of 14 amino acids.

This chain connects TRBV5-1 to TRBJ2-1; 7 bases are a match to TRBD1. The germline gives CDR1 SGHRS, CDR2 YFSETQ. The CDR3 length is 14 residues. Unmatched junction bases numbered 2, after V lost 0 bases and J lost 5 bases. The CDR3 loop reads CASSLGGQDNEQFF. The CDR3 nucleotides read TGCGCCAGCAGCTTGGGCGGACAGGACAATGAGCAGTTCTTC.

There are a few counts of this clonotype. V and J are TRBV28 and TRBJ2-2, with D possibly TRBD1 on 6 matching bases. With 6 bases removed from V and 3 bases from J, the gap between germline ends came to 14 bases. The CDR3 covers 15 residues. Germline V gives CDR1 MDHEN, CDR2 SYDVKM. CDR3 bases: TGTGCCAGCAGCCAGGAACAGGGACACACCGGGGAGCTGTTTTTT. Its translation: CASSQEQGHTGELFF.

This clonotype showed up just a few times. V usage is TRBV4-1 and J usage is TRBJ2-7; either TRBD1 or TRBD2 may supply D (6 bases each). The CDR3 is 14 residues long. Germline V gene data show CDR1 as MGHRA and CDR2 as YSYEKL. V lost 4 bases and J lost 1, with 11 bases in between. Written as DNA, the CDR3 is TGCGCCAGCAGCCGAAGGGGGGTATCCTACGAGCAGTACTTC. Translating it yields CASSRRGVSYEQYF.

This clonotype showed up just once. The chain carries TRBV5-6 and TRBJ2-1; D call uncertain. The ends were cut back, 1 base at V and 9 bases at J, with 11 bases in the middle. Germline CDR1 is SGHDT and CDR2 is YYEEEE. The CDR3 is made up of 13 amino acids. The CDR3 nucleotides read TGTGCCAGCAGCTTGCCAGCTTGGGTTGAGCAGTTCTTC. Protein: CASSLPAWVEQFF.

The table lists this clonotype with many counts. J is TRBJ2-3 and V is TRBV7-9; TRBD2 matches at 13 bases. The CDR3 extends over 20 amino acids. Looked up from germline, CDR1 is SEHNR and CDR2 is FQNEAQ (reference sequence). V lost 5 bases and J lost 0; bases outside the gene matches: 14. The CDR3 region has the DNA TGTGCCAGCAGCCGATATCTCCGACTAGCGGGGGGCCGAAGCACAGATACGCAGTATTTT. Translating gives CASSRYLRLAGGRSTDTQYF.

This clonotype has a count of ten or more. The chain couples TRBV20-1 to TRBJ2-4; D is uncertain. The CDR3 length is 14 residues. Trimming left V 2 bases short and J 0 bases short, with 8 bases between. The germline V gene has CDR1 DFQATT and CDR2 SNEGSKA (reference sequence). The CDR3 coding sequence is TGCAGTGCTAGACAGGATATAGCCAAAAACATTCAGTACTTC. Protein: CSARQDIAKNIQYF.